These 23 T cell receptor beta chains share one sample of origin, sequenced in a study of blood T cells in healthy people across ages. A sample-barcoded 5' primer and a J-beta primer mix were used in a second PCR of roughly 7 to 11 cycles. MiXCR was run by TCRdb on the 5' RACE reads, yielding one entry per CDR3 protein. The sample has about 1.1 million distinct CDR3 sequences; around two fifths are singletons. Sequencing was performed on blood. These receptors were taken from a young man in good health.

This chain uses TRBV20-1 with TRBJ2-1; 11 bases align to TRBD2. The germline gives CDR1 DFQATT, CDR2 SNEGSKA (reference sequence). CDR3 length equals 14 residues. J was trimmed by 4 bases and V by 6 bases; bases with no gene match: 5. CDR3 bases: TGCAGTGCGCCGACTAGCGGGGATTACAATGAGCAGTTCTTC. Protein product: CSAPTSGDYNEQFF.

The rearrangement links TRBV6-2 or TRBV6-3 to TRBJ2-1; the D is unclear. The CDR3 covers 17 residues. CDR1 and CDR2 from the germline V gene are MNHEY and SVGEGT. The V and J ends lost 7 bases and 7 bases respectively, with 26 bases between them. The DNA for the CDR3 is TGTGCCAGCATGACCGAACTGCGGCGTAATCCGTATAATGAGCAGTTCTTC. It yields the protein CASMTELRRNPYNEQFF.

J is TRBJ2-2 and V is TRBV2; a weak D match, TRBD1 (5 bases). The CDR3 has 16 amino acids. The germline CDR1 and CDR2 sequences are SNHLY and FYNNEI. Trimming took off 3 bases at V and 0 bases at J, with 11 bases between the two ends. The CDR3 is CASSEQGTSNTGELFF. The CDR3 DNA sequence: TGTGCCAGCAGTGAGCAGGGAACCTCGAACACCGGGGAGCTGTTTTTT. The entire variable domain, with the rest obtained from reference TRBV2 and TRBJ2-2, is as follows: EPEVTQTPSHQVTQMGQEVILRCVPISNHLYFYWYRQILGQKVEFLVSFYNNEISEKSEIFDDQFSVERPDGSNFTLKIRSTKLEDSAMYFCASSEQGTSNTGELFFGEGSRLTVL.

This clonotype was counted a few times. V usage is TRBV5-1 and J usage is TRBJ2-2; TRBD2 matches 8 bases. This CDR3 region has 17 residues. Germline-derived CDR1 and CDR2 are SGHRS and YFSETQ. V lost 2 bases, J lost 1 base, and 7 bases stayed unmatched. CDR3 amino acids: CASSLKEAGENTGELFF. CDR3 nucleotide sequence: TGCGCCAGCAGCTTAAAAGAAGCGGGGGAGAACACCGGGGAGCTGTTTTTT.

This chain joins TRBV5-1 and TRBJ2-3; D gene unclear. The CDR3 extends over 14 amino acids. Germline V gene data show CDR1 as SGHRS and CDR2 as YFSETQ. V lost 1 base and J lost 2, with 8 bases in between. DNA for the CDR3: TGCGCCAGCAGCTTGACCGGGTTCACAGATACGCAGTATTTT. This codes for CASSLTGFTDTQYF.

The chain has TRBV7-8 and TRBJ1-5; the D is unclear. V was pared by 1 base and J by 1 base, with 11 bases between. The CDR3 consists of 16 residues. CDR1 is SGHVS, CDR2 FQNEAQ, per germline. This CDR3 reads CASSLDLQQSNQPQHF. The CDR3 nucleotides read TGTGCCAGCAGCTTAGACCTTCAACAAAGCAATCAGCCCCAGCATTTT.

This clonotype was found a few times. The chain is built from TRBV25-1 and TRBJ2-3; 8 bases align to TRBD2. This CDR3 contains 14 residues. CDR1 MGHDK and CDR2 SYGVNS come from the germline V gene. With V trimmed by 5 bases and J by 8 bases, 9 bases remained unmatched. The DNA for the CDR3 is TGTGCCAGCAGTCCGGGACTAGAGTTCGGTACGCAGTATTTT. It yields the protein CASSPGLEFGTQYF.

The chain carries TRBV29-1 and TRBJ2-1; TRBD2 matches 7 bases. This CDR3 comprises 14 residues. Germline assignment: CDR1 SQVTM and CDR2 ANQGSEA. V lost 3 bases and J lost 5; bases outside the gene matches: 7. For the CDR3, the DNA is TGCAGCGTTGACCGCGGGAGTTCCCACAATGAGCAGTTCTTC. As protein: CSVDRGSSHNEQFF.

This clonotype appeared once. The J gene is TRBJ2-3, the V gene TRBV9; no clear D. The CDR3 spans 15 residues. The ends were cut back, 0 bases at V and 6 bases at J, with 14 bases in the middle. Germline assignment: CDR1 SGDLS and CDR2 YYNGEE. This chain's CDR3 is CASSVDALVGDTQYF. As DNA, the CDR3 is TGTGCCAGCAGCGTAGATGCCCTAGTGGGGGATACGCAGTATTTT.

In this sample, this clonotype turned up a few times. CDR3 region: CASSPQAKNTEAFF. CDR3 DNA: TGTGCCAGCAGCCCGCAGGCGAAGAACACTGAAGCTTTCTTT. The rearrangement links TRBV11-1 to TRBJ1-1; D remains unclear. Germline values: CDR1 SGHAT, CDR2 FQDESV (reference sequence). V lost 5 bases to trimming and J lost 1 base, with 11 bases between them. The CDR3 contains 14 residues.

The V call is TRBV12-3 or TRBV12-4, the J call TRBJ2-3; 11 bases are a match to TRBD1. The CDR3 consists of 16 residues. The V and J ends lost 3 bases and 3 bases, in that order; junction bases with no gene match: 5. The CDR3 nucleotides are TGTGCCAGCAGTTTTCTCGGGACAGGGGGAACAGATACGCAGTATTTT. As protein: CASSFLGTGGTDTQYF.

This clonotype was picked up one time. The chain couples TRBV7-2 to TRBJ2-7, with TRBD1 as a possible D gene (5 bases). The germline gives CDR1 SGHTA, CDR2 FQGNSA. Trimming took 5 bases from V and 0 from J, leaving 11 bases between them. The CDR3 has 14 residues. The chain's CDR3 is CASSRAGISYEQYF. As DNA, the CDR3 is TGTGCCAGCAGCCGGGCAGGGATCTCCTACGAGCAGTACTTC.

The chain has TRBV7-3 and TRBJ2-2; a possible D gene is TRBD1 (6 bases). Looked up from germline, CDR1 is SGHTA and CDR2 is FQGTGA. V was shortened by 5 bases and J by 3 bases, with 16 bases between the two germline ends. The CDR3 runs 16 residues. Here the CDR3 reads CASSPLTGPDTGELFF. DNA for the CDR3: TGTGCCAGCAGCCCTCTGACAGGCCCAGACACCGGGGAGCTGTTTTTT.

The J gene is TRBJ2-7, the V gene TRBV20-1; 7 nucleotides align to TRBD1. V shed 1 base, J shed 2 bases, and the junction held 8 bases outside the gene matches. The CDR3 has 15 residues. Germline CDR1 DFQATT, CDR2 SNEGSKA (reference sequence). The CDR3 sequence: CSARGAQGTTYEQYF. As DNA, the CDR3 is TGCAGTGCTAGAGGCGCACAGGGGACAACCTACGAGCAGTACTTC.

This sequence joins TRBV9 and TRBJ2-1; D may correspond to TRBD1 or TRBD2 (6 bases each). The CDR3 has 14 residues. CDR1 is SGDLS, CDR2 YYNGEE, per germline. V lost 3 bases, J lost 11 bases, and 18 bases lay in between. The chain's CDR3 is CASSDQKGGVQQFF. In DNA, the CDR3 is TGTGCCAGCAGCGACCAAAAGGGGGGCGTTCAGCAGTTCTTC. The full variable domain, completed using reference TRBV9 and TRBJ2-1, is DSGVTQTPKHLITATGQRVTLRCSPRSGDLSVYWYQQSLDQGLQFLIQYYNGEERAKGNILERFSAQQFPDLHSELNLSSLELGDSALYFCASSDQKGGVQQFFGPGTRLTVL.

This clonotype was seen a handful of times. The chain is built from TRBV20-1 and TRBJ2-1, with TRBD2 identical over 10 bases. The V gene's germline CDR1 is DFQATT and CDR2 SNEGSKA (reference sequence). This CDR3 is 15 amino acids long. Trimming cost V 2 bases and J 4 bases; bases outside gene matches: 5. CDR3 protein: CSARPSGGTYNEQFF. DNA of the CDR3: TGCAGTGCTAGACCTAGCGGGGGAACATACAATGAGCAGTTCTTC.

This clonotype has a handful of counts. This chain joins TRBV7-8 and TRBJ2-5; 7 bases are shared with TRBD2. Germline V gene sequence: CDR1 SGHVS, CDR2 FQNEAQ. CDR3 length: 15 amino acids. V dropped 1 base and J dropped 1; count of bases not matched to a gene: 3. The CDR3 sequence is CASSLVSGGQETQYF. DNA for the CDR3: TGTGCCAGCAGCTTAGTGTCGGGGGGCCAAGAGACCCAGTACTTC.

The genes are TRBV5-1 and TRBJ1-2; D gene uncertain. Trimming left V 4 bases short and J 4 bases short, with 17 bases between. This CDR3 spans 15 amino acids. Germline CDR1 is SGHRS and CDR2 is YFSETQ. The DNA of the CDR3 is TGCGCCAGCAGCCCTTCACCGGAGTTTCTCTATGGCTACACCTTC. It codes for CASSPSPEFLYGYTF.

This sequence joins TRBV4-2 and TRBJ1-1; TRBD1 might be the D (5 bases). V dropped 5 bases and J dropped 5 bases, with 12 bases sitting between them. Germline V lookup: CDR1 LGHNA, CDR2 YNFKEQ. The length of the CDR3 is 13 residues. In DNA form, the CDR3 reads TGTGCCAGCAGCGGTCAGGGAGAGACTGAAGCTTTCTTT. Protein sequence: CASSGQGETEAFF.

There are a few counts of this clonotype. This sequence joins TRBV20-1 and TRBJ1-5; 10 nucleotides align to TRBD1. The length of the CDR3 is 15 residues. From germline, CDR1 is DFQATT and CDR2 SNEGSKA (reference sequence). V lost 5 bases, J lost 2 bases, and 6 bases stayed unmatched. CDR3 in amino acids: CSAGRQGAGNQPQHF. CDR3 nucleotides: TGCAGTGCTGGCAGACAGGGGGCAGGCAATCAGCCCCAGCATTTT.

This chain links TRBV29-1 with TRBJ2-1; maybe TRBD2 (5 bases). Trimming pared 3 bases from V and 9 bases from J, leaving 12 bases between. CDR1 SQVTM and CDR2 ANQGSEA come from the germline V gene. The CDR3 length is 12 residues. Written as DNA, the CDR3 is TGCAGCGTTGATAGGCCTGGGAGTGAGCAGTTCTTC. Protein: CSVDRPGSEQFF.

This clonotype was seen a handful of times. The rearrangement links TRBV18 to TRBJ2-1; D gene uncertain. Germline V gene data show CDR1 as KGHSH and CDR2 as LQKENI. The V and J ends lost 3 bases and 5 bases respectively, with 8 bases between them. This CDR3 is built from 13 residues. The CDR3 coding sequence is TGTGCCAGCTCACCTGAACAGCACAATGAGCAGTTCTTC. Protein product: CASSPEQHNEQFF.

The J gene is TRBJ2-2, the V gene TRBV10-3; D gene unclear. The V gene's germline CDR1 is ENHRY and CDR2 SYGVKD. The CDR3 covers 14 residues. V gave up 3 bases and J gave up 3 bases, with 8 bases separating them. The CDR3 nucleotides are TGTGCCATCAGTGATCAGGCGGACACCGGGGAGCTGTTTTTT. This sequence encodes CAISDQADTGELFF.